The next 30 T cell receptor beta chains were all read from a single sample in a study of CD8+ T cells in alopecia areata. Reverse transcription of extracted RNA yielded cDNA, which provided the sequencing template. The data were produced by immunoSEQ multiplex PCR, yet TCRdb's version contains in-frame clones alone and is incomplete. The profile covers some 170,000 clones, with about 63% appearing a single time and around 1.8% taken by the ten largest. Sample: CD4+ T cells sorted from blood, taken at week 0. The receptors stem from a human donor with alopecia areata.

This clone was counted only a few times. CDR3 sequence: CASSPQGGSGYTF. CDR3 coding DNA: TGCGCCAGCAGCCCACAGGGTGGGTCTGGCTACACCTTC. The chain joins TRBV4-3 to TRBJ1-2; D might be TRBD1 (6 bases). Between the trimmed V and J ends, which lost 4 bases and 7 bases, there was a span of 13 bases. Per germline, CDR1 LGHNA and CDR2 YSLEER. The CDR3 runs to 13 residues.

This chain links TRBV28 with TRBJ1-1; TRBD1 is a possible D gene (5 bases). The CDR3 has 12 amino acids. Germline CDR1 reads MDHEN; CDR2 reads SYDVKM. V was trimmed by 9 bases and J by 4 bases, leaving 12 bases between them. This chain's CDR3 is CASCTGPTEAFF. The CDR3 DNA follows: TGTGCCAGTTGCACAGGACCCACTGAAGCTTTCTTT.

V gene TRBV30 combines with J gene TRBJ1-6; D is unresolved. The CDR3 consists of 14 residues. V lost 0 bases and J 17 bases, leaving 20 bases between the germline ends. Per the germline V gene, CDR1 is GTSNPN and CDR2 is SVGIG (reference sequence). The CDR3 nucleotides read TGTGCCTGGAGTGTACTATTACGAACTGAAGATATCCACTTT. Translation: CAWSVLLRTEDIHF.

This clone was seen more than once but under ten times. This chain links TRBV29-1 with TRBJ2-4; the D is unclear. This CDR3 contains 11 residues. Trimming left V 0 bases short and J 8 bases short, with 5 bases between. The germline V gene encodes CDR1 SQVTM and CDR2 ANQGSEA. The CDR3 DNA is TGCAGCGTTGAAGATCTACACATTCAGTACTTC. It codes for CSVEDLHIQYF.

The chain uses TRBV30 and TRBJ1-1; D remains unclear. The V and J ends lost 4 bases and 5 bases respectively, with 14 bases between them. Germline V gene data show CDR1 as GTSNPN and CDR2 as SVGIG (reference sequence). CDR3 size: 13 residues. The CDR3 protein is CAWIGLRRTEAFF. The CDR3 nucleotides read TGTGCCTGGATCGGCCTAAGGAGGACTGAAGCTTTCTTT.

This clone was observed a handful of times. The rearrangement joins TRBV5-6 to TRBJ2-7; 7 bases are a match to TRBD1. CDR3 length equals 14 residues. The germline V gene encodes CDR1 SGHDT and CDR2 YYEEEE. With V trimmed by 2 bases and J by 3 bases, 5 bases remained unmatched. CDR3 nucleotides: TGTGCCAGCAGCTTTTCAGCAGGGGGCTACGAGCAGTACTTC. The encoded protein is CASSFSAGGYEQYF.

The chain recombines TRBV4-1 with TRBJ1-1; unclear D gene. CDR3 length: 14 residues. V lost 2 bases and J lost 1, with 8 bases in between. Looked up from germline, CDR1 is MGHRA and CDR2 is YSYEKL. This chain's CDR3 is CASSQRRQNTEAFF. In nucleotides, the CDR3 is TGCGCCAGCAGCCAAAGGAGACAGAACACTGAAGCTTTCTTT.

The J gene is TRBJ1-2, the V gene TRBV30; D gene uncertain. CDR1 GTSNPN and CDR2 SVGIG come from the germline V gene (reference sequence). The CDR3 contains 13 residues. V lost 0 bases and J lost 4, with 9 bases in between. CDR3 coding DNA: TGTGCCTGGAGTGTAGGCCAAACCTATGGCTACACCTTC. Translated, it gives CAWSVGQTYGYTF.

The V call is TRBV30, the J call TRBJ2-3; D possibly corresponds to TRBD2 (5 bases). V dropped 2 bases and J dropped 2 bases, with 8 bases sitting between them. CDR1 and CDR2 from the germline V gene are GTSNPN and SVGIG (reference sequence). The CDR3 sequence is 13 residues long. This CDR3 reads CAWSRTPTDTQYF. The CDR3 DNA reads as TGTGCCTGGAGTAGGACTCCCACAGATACGCAGTATTTT.

With regard to this clone: Additional DNA sequences in this sample encode the identical CDR3. This chain's CDR3 is CASSVAGSGANVLTF. The CDR3 DNA reads as TGTGCCAGCAGCGTAGCCGGCTCTGGGGCCAACGTCCTGACTTTC. The V call is TRBV9, the J call TRBJ2-6, with no clear D. This CDR3 is built from 15 residues. V dropped 0 bases and J dropped 0 bases, with 4 bases sitting between them. The germline CDR1 and CDR2 sequences are SGDLS and YYNGEE.

The chain joins TRBV5-1 to TRBJ1-4; D may be TRBD1 (5 bases). V was pared by 4 bases and J by 5 bases, with 15 bases between. Germline V gene data show CDR1 as SGHRS and CDR2 as YFSETQ. The length of the CDR3 is 15 residues. The CDR3 region has the DNA TGCGCCAGCAGCGCATCCGGGACGGCAAATGAAAAACTGTTTTTT. It is translated as CASSASGTANEKLFF.

This clone has just a few counts. The V and J genes are TRBV23-1 and TRBJ2-5, with TRBD1 matching 9 bases. The DNA end is a closer match to TRBJ2-7, so the J assignment may be wrong. TRBV23-1 is labeled an ORF, and its function is uncertain. The CDR3 covers 18 residues. CDR3 in amino acids: CASSQSGNRGPSSYEQYF. In DNA form, the CDR3 reads TGCGCCAGCAGTCAATCGGGTAACAGGGGGCCCTCCTCCTACGAGCAGTACTTC.

V is TRBV5-6 and J is TRBJ2-7; TRBD1 matches at 8 bases. J lost 3 bases, V lost 4 bases, and 6 bases had no gene match. The germline gives CDR1 SGHDT, CDR2 YYEEEE. CDR3 length: 14 residues. CDR3 nucleotides: TGTGCCAGCAGCCCGGACAGGGCTGACTACGAGCAGTACTTC. Translation: CASSPDRADYEQYF.

As concerns this clone: Other DNA variants within this sample encode the same CDR3. The chain recombines TRBV29-1 with TRBJ1-1; the D gene is possibly TRBD1 (5 bases). Per germline, CDR1 SQVTM and CDR2 ANQGSEA. Trimming pared 4 bases from V and 5 bases from J, leaving 11 bases between. There are 12 residues in the CDR3. Here the CDR3 reads CSVGGLGTEAFF. CDR3 bases: TGCAGCGTTGGGGGCCTCGGGACTGAAGCTTTCTTT.

The V call is TRBV2, the J call TRBJ2-2; TRBD2 matches at 7 bases. Germline loops: CDR1 SNHLY, CDR2 FYNNEI. Unmatched junction bases numbered 8, after V lost 6 bases and J lost 1 base. The CDR3 spans 16 residues. DNA of the CDR3: TGTGCCAGCAGCTCCCCCTTAGCGGGGAACACCGGGGAGCTGTTTTTT. Translated, it gives CASSSPLAGNTGELFF.

This clone was seen only once. The chain uses TRBV19 and TRBJ1-2; TRBD1 matches 7 bases. With 3 bases clipped from V and 2 bases from J, the junction kept 6 bases outside the gene matches. Germline-derived CDR1 and CDR2 are LNHDA and SQIVND (reference sequence). This CDR3 has 15 residues. The CDR3 loop reads CASSIQAGGNYGYTF. The CDR3 DNA reads TGTGCCAGTAGTATTCAGGCAGGGGGGAACTATGGCTACACCTTC.

The chain is built from TRBV11-2 and TRBJ2-1; 7 positions agree with TRBD2. CDR1 and CDR2 from the germline V gene are SGHAT and FQNNGV. V trimming: 5 bases; J trimming: 15 bases; junction bases outside the gene matches: 13. CDR3 length: 13 residues. The CDR3 bases are TGTGCCAGCAGCCCCGTAGCGGGCTCGCGATTGTTCTTC. This codes for CASSPVAGSRLFF.

This clone was seen a handful of times. CDR3 sequence (DNA): TGTGCCAGCAGTTTAGGACAGGGAAGAGAGACCCAGTACTTC. This gives the protein CASSLGQGRETQYF. The V and J genes are TRBV28 and TRBJ2-5, with 8 nucleotides matching TRBD1. This CDR3 is 14 amino acids long. V shed 2 bases, J shed 4 bases, and the junction held 3 bases outside the gene matches. Germline-derived CDR1 and CDR2 are MDHEN and SYDVKM.

The chain is built from TRBV30 and TRBJ1-4; D is ambiguous. Trimming stripped 2 bases from V and 7 bases from J, with 11 bases between. The CDR3 length is 13 residues. Germline V lookup: CDR1 GTSNPN, CDR2 SVGIG (reference sequence). The CDR3 loop is CAWSPIRREKLFF. The DNA for the CDR3 is TGTGCCTGGAGTCCGATCCGGCGTGAAAAACTGTTTTTT.

The chain has TRBV27 and TRBJ2-7, with D possibly matching TRBD2 (6 bases). The germline V and J ends were trimmed by 3 bases and 7 bases, with 13 bases remaining between them. This CDR3 has 13 amino acids. Per the germline V gene, CDR1 is MNHEY and CDR2 is SMNVEV (reference sequence). CDR3 in amino acids: CASSFGGSREQYF. Here the CDR3 DNA reads TGTGCCAGCAGTTTTGGGGGGAGTAGAGAGCAGTACTTC.

The J gene is TRBJ1-2, the V gene TRBV29-1; D unclear. From germline, CDR1 is SQVTM and CDR2 ANQGSEA. Trimming removed 5 bases from V and 0 bases from J, with 7 bases in between. The CDR3 sequence is 12 residues long. The CDR3 sequence: CSVKLTNYGYTF. CDR3 nucleotide sequence: TGCAGCGTTAAACTGACTAACTATGGCTACACCTTC.

The J gene is TRBJ1-1, the V gene TRBV30; D is ambiguous. V lost 4 bases and J lost 7, with 13 bases in between. This CDR3 is built from 12 residues. The germline gives CDR1 GTSNPN, CDR2 SVGIG (reference sequence). Here the CDR3 DNA reads TGTGCCTGGACCCGGGCGGCAATTGAAGCTTTCTTT. Amino acids: CAWTRAAIEAFF.

This chain links TRBV5-6 with TRBJ2-4; the D is unclear. The ends were cut back, 0 bases at V and 4 bases at J, with 5 bases in the middle. The germline CDR1 and CDR2 sequences are SGHDT and YYEEEE. The CDR3 consists of 13 residues. Written as DNA, the CDR3 is TGTGCCAGCAGCTTGGCACAGAAAAACATTCAGTACTTC. This translates into CASSLAQKNIQYF.

There are a few counts of this clone. The chain employs TRBV5-1 and TRBJ2-7; 9 bases map to TRBD1. The CDR3 totals 15 residues. J lost 0 bases, V lost 4 bases, and 5 bases had no gene match. The germline V gene has CDR1 SGHRS and CDR2 YFSETQ. CDR3 bases: TGCGCCAGCAGCACGGGGACAGGGATCTCCTACGAGCAGTACTTC. Protein product: CASSTGTGISYEQYF.

This chain connects TRBV5-1 to TRBJ2-7; D possibly uses TRBD1 or TRBD2 (6 bases each). This CDR3 is 14 amino acids long. V shed 3 bases and J shed 3 bases, with 13 bases lying between them. Germline V lookup: CDR1 SGHRS, CDR2 YFSETQ. The CDR3 region has the DNA TGCGCCAGCAGCTCGGGACTGGACAGCTACGAGCAGTACTTC. It translates to CASSSGLDSYEQYF.

The J gene is TRBJ2-3, the V gene TRBV29-1, with 8 bases lining up with TRBD1. Trimming cost V 7 bases and J 6 bases; bases outside gene matches: 9. The CDR3 contains 13 residues. Germline loops: CDR1 SQVTM, CDR2 ANQGSEA. CDR3 DNA sequence: TGCAGCGCTGACAGGGGAAGAAGGGATACGCAGTATTTT. It specifies CSADRGRRDTQYF.

There are a few counts of this clone. The chain is built from TRBV29-1 and TRBJ2-7, with 11 bases aligning to TRBD2. V lost 8 bases, J lost 7 bases, and 10 bases stayed unmatched. The CDR3 contains 13 residues. Germline CDR1 is SQVTM and CDR2 is ANQGSEA. CDR3 residues: CSMRLAGKPEQYF. The CDR3 nucleotides are TGCAGCATGAGACTAGCGGGGAAACCTGAGCAGTACTTC.

This clone was counted a few times. The rearrangement joins TRBV5-1 to TRBJ1-2; D gene uncertain. V gave up 0 bases and J gave up 3 bases, with 12 bases separating them. The germline V gene encodes CDR1 SGHRS and CDR2 YFSETQ. This CDR3 is built from 15 residues. This CDR3 is CASSLEASRDYGYTF. CDR3 sequence (DNA): TGCGCCAGCAGCTTGGAGGCATCAAGGGACTATGGCTACACCTTC. Full variable domain (remainder filled in from reference TRBV5-1 and TRBJ1-2): KAGVTQTPRYLIKTRGQQVTLSCSPISGHRSVSWYQQTPGQGLQFLFEYFSETQRNKGNFPGRFSGRQFSNSRSEMNVSTLELGDSALYLCASSLEASRDYGYTFGSGTRLTVV.

The J gene is TRBJ2-2, the V gene TRBV11-2; 8 positions agree with TRBD1. The CDR3 spans 14 residues. The germline CDR1 and CDR2 sequences are SGHAT and FQNNGV. V gave up 5 bases and J gave up 6 bases; unmatched junction bases: 5. The CDR3 reads CASSPDRGSGELFF. The CDR3 DNA reads as TGTGCCAGCAGCCCTGACAGGGGATCCGGGGAGCTGTTTTTT.

The gene calls are TRBV27 and TRBJ1-5; tentatively, D is TRBD1 (5 bases). Germline CDR1 reads MNHEY; CDR2 reads SMNVEV (reference sequence). The CDR3 runs 15 residues. V lost 2 bases and J lost 3, with 11 bases in between. The CDR3 region has the DNA TGTGCCAGCAGTTTAGGGCAGGGCTACAATCAGCCCCAGCATTTT. Protein product: CASSLGQGYNQPQHF.